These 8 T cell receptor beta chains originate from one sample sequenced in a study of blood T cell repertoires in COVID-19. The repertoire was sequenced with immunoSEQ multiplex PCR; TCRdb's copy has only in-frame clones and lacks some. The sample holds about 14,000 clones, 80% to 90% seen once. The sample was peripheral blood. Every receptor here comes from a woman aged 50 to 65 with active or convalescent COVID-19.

The CDR3 DNA reads as TGTGCCAGCAGCTTAGGCCTGGGACAGGGGGCCGGCGAGCAGTACTTC. Residues: CASSLGLGQGAGEQYF. The chain employs TRBV13 and TRBJ2-7; 12 bases match TRBD1. Germline loops: CDR1 PRHDT, CDR2 FYEKMQ (reference sequence). J was trimmed by 6 bases and V by 0 bases; bases with no gene match: 6. CDR3 length equals 16 residues.

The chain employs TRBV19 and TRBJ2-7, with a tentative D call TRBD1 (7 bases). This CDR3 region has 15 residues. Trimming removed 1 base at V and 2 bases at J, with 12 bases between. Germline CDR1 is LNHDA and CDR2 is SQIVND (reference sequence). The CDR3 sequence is CASSIGPGGTYEQYF. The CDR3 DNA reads TGTGCCAGTAGTATAGGGCCAGGGGGGACCTACGAGCAGTACTTC.

The DNA for the CDR3 is TGTGCCAGCAGTGACTCCCCGGGGCCAAGGGAGGGCTACGAGCAGTACTTC. Its translation is CASSDSPGPREGYEQYF. The J gene is TRBJ2-7, the V gene TRBV6-4; 7 bases agree with TRBD2. The CDR3 is 17 residues long. Germline loops: CDR1 MRHNA, CDR2 SNTAGT. The ends lost 0 bases at V and 3 bases at J; junction bases unmatched: 11.

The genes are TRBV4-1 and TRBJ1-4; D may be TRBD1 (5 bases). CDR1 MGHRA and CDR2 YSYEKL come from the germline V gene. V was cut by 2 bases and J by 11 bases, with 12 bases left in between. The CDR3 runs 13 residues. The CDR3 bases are TGCGCCAGCAGCCAATGGGGGGATCGTAAACTGTTTTTT. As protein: CASSQWGDRKLFF.

CDR3 DNA: TGTGCCAGCAGTGAAGAATCAGCGGTGGATGAAAAACTGTTTTTT. This translates into CASSEESAVDEKLFF. The J gene is TRBJ1-4, the V gene TRBV6-1; D is unresolved. Germline CDR1 and CDR2: MNHNS and SASEGT. CDR3 length: 15 amino acids. Trimming stripped 1 base from V and 6 bases from J, with 12 bases between.

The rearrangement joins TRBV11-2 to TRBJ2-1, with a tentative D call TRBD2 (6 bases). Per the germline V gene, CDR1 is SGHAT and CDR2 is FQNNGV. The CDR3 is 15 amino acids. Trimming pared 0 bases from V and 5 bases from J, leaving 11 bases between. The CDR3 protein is CASSLELAGDNEQFF. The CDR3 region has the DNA TGTGCCAGCAGCTTAGAACTAGCAGGAGACAATGAGCAGTTCTTC.

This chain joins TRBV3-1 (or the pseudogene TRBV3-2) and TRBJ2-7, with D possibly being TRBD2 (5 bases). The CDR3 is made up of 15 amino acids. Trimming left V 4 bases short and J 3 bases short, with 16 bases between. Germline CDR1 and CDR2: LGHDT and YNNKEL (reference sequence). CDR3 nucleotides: TGTGCCAGCAGCCGAGACTTCAGCACTAGCTACGAGCAGTACTTC. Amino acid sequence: CASSRDFSTSYEQYF.

In DNA form, the CDR3 reads TGTGCCAGCAGTCACGCGGCGGCTGAGCAGTACTTC. It yields the protein CASSHAAAEQYF. The gene calls are TRBV28 and TRBJ2-7; D gene unclear. The ends were cut back, 5 bases at V and 7 bases at J, with 12 bases in the middle. There are 12 residues in the CDR3. The V gene's germline CDR1 is MDHEN and CDR2 SYDVKM.